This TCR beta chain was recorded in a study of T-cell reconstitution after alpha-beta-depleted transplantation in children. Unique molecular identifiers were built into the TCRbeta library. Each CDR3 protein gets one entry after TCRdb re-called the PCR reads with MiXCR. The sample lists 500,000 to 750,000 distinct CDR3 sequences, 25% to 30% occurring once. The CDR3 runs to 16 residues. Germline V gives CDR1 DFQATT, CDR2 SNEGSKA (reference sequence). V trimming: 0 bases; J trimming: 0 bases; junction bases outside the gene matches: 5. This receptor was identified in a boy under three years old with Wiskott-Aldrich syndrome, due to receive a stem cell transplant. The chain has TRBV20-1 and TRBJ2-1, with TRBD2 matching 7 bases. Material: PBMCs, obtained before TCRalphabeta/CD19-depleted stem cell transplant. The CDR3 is CSARDPGRNSYNEQFF. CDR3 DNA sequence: TGCAGTGCTAGAGATCCCGGGAGGAACTCCTACAATGAGCAGTTCTTC.